This record concerns one TCR beta chain sequence. Its matching antigen is unknown. The time point was: longitudinal time-point 1 (baseline). The unsorted libraries had their origin in 2 million PBMCs stored at -80 C. Whenever a sequencing run was performed, it yielded over 190 million TCR-beta sequences from 15-18 subjects. TCRdb re-called the 5' RACE reads with MiXCR, one entry per CDR3 protein. The sample yields approximately 53,000 distinct CDR3 sequences, less than 12% seen once. These data belong to a study of neurological immune-mediated disorders. Study outcomes and limitations: HTLV-1-associated myelopathy showed the most TCR clonal expansion; multiple sclerosis the least, below healthy controls. Private repertoires in all groups were suggested, as expanded clones shared no CDR3 amino acid sequences across subjects.

Germline CDR1 SQVTM, CDR2 ANQGSEA. J lost 6 bases, V lost 4 bases, and 3 bases had no gene match. The CDR3 is 13 amino acids. The chain combines TRBV29-1 with TRBJ1-5; 10 nucleotides align to TRBD1. The sample comprised PBMCs. The source is a woman between 35 and 50 years old in good health. The CDR3 DNA reads TGCAGCGTTGGACAGGGGGCTTTTCAGCCCCAGCATTTT. As protein: CSVGQGAFQPQHF. Based on the CDR3 plus reference TRBV29-1 and TRBJ1-5, the full variable domain is SAVISQKPSRDICQRGTSLTIQCQVDSQVTMMFWYRQQPGQSLTLIATANQGSEATYESGFVIDKFPISRPNLTFSTLTVSNMSPEDSSIYLCSVGQGAFQPQHFGDGTRLSIL.